The 10 T cell receptor beta chains in this list originate from one sample, sequenced in a study of shared clonotypes between healthy human individuals. Data came from immunoSEQ multiplex PCR; TCRdb stores just in-frame clones and leaves some out. The repertoire holds about 470,000 clones, with roughly 80% as singletons. Sequencing was performed on PBMCs. These receptors were taken from a woman in her thirties or forties in good health. Some clones in this sample may be carry-over from other donors' samples.

The V call is TRBV2, the J call TRBJ2-7; TRBD2 might be the D (7 bases). CDR3 length equals 15 residues. The V and J ends lost 4 bases and 0 bases respectively, with 13 bases between them. Germline V gives CDR1 SNHLY, CDR2 FYNNEI. The CDR3 nucleotides read TGTGCCAGCAGTGGGCGGGGGCTGTACTCCTACGAGCAGTACTTC. Translation: CASSGRGLYSYEQYF.

The rearrangement joins TRBV5-1 to TRBJ2-1; D remains ambiguous. The CDR3 has 16 residues. Trimming pared 0 bases from V and 7 bases from J, leaving 17 bases between. Germline lookup yields CDR1 SGHRS and CDR2 YFSETQ. DNA for the CDR3: TGCGCCAGCAGCTTGGAGGGCCACGCGACCGTGAATGAGCAGTTCTTC. Translation gives CASSLEGHATVNEQFF.

The V and J genes are TRBV18 and TRBJ1-1; D unresolved. The CDR3 is made up of 14 amino acids. Trimming pared 2 bases from V and 3 bases from J, leaving 10 bases between. Germline V gene sequence: CDR1 KGHSH, CDR2 LQKENI. The CDR3 spells CASSPVTVDTEAFF. The DNA for the CDR3 is TGTGCCAGCTCACCAGTCACGGTCGACACTGAAGCTTTCTTT.

J is TRBJ2-4 and V is TRBV6-1, with TRBD2 as a possible D gene (5 bases). This CDR3 spans 15 amino acids. Germline V gene sequence: CDR1 MNHNS, CDR2 SASEGT. V dropped 11 bases and J dropped 5 bases, with 22 bases sitting between them. In DNA form, the CDR3 reads TGTGCCTCCTCCGGCCGAGGGAATAGCCAAAACATTCAGTACTTC. As protein: CASSGRGNSQNIQYF.

The rearrangement uses TRBV5-4 and TRBJ2-7; 7 bases align to TRBD1. CDR1 and CDR2 from the germline V gene are SGHNT and YYREEE (reference sequence). The CDR3 sequence is 15 residues long. Trimming took 0 bases from V and 3 from J; bases not matched to a gene: 6. In nucleotides, the CDR3 is TGTGCCAGCAGCTTGGGGGACAGAACTTACTACGAGCAGTACTTC. Protein: CASSLGDRTYYEQYF.

The chain has TRBV28 and TRBJ2-7; D ambiguous. Germline V gene data show CDR1 as MDHEN and CDR2 as SYDVKM. CDR3 length: 13 amino acids. Trimming removed 10 bases from V and 4 bases from J, with 17 bases in between. CDR3 protein: CATNIGASYEQYF. As DNA, the CDR3 is TGTGCCACCAACATCGGAGCTTCGTACGAGCAGTACTTC.

V gene TRBV28 combines with J gene TRBJ2-4, with TRBD2 matching over 9 bases. Per the germline V gene, CDR1 is MDHEN and CDR2 is SYDVKM. V dropped 5 bases and J dropped 0; count of bases not matched to a gene: 11. The CDR3 consists of 18 residues. CDR3 DNA sequence: TGTGCCAGCAGTCCGGGGCTAGCGGGAATCGTAGCCAAAAACATTCAGTACTTC. Its protein product is CASSPGLAGIVAKNIQYF.

The rearrangement joins TRBV30 to TRBJ2-2, with 10 bases identical to TRBD2. Germline CDR1 and CDR2: GTSNPN and SVGIG (reference sequence). CDR3 length: 15 residues. The V gene end was trimmed by 1 base and the J gene end by 7 bases; junction bases not matched to a gene: 6. DNA of the CDR3: TGTGCCTGGAGTGAGGGGTTAGCGGGAGGCGGGGAGCTGTTTTTT. Amino acid sequence: CAWSEGLAGGGELFF. Full variable domain (rest looked up from reference TRBV30 and TRBJ2-2): SQTIHQWPATLVQPVGSPLSLECTVEGTSNPNLYWYRQAAGRGLQLLFYSVGIGQISSEVPQNLSASRPQDRQFILSSKKLLLSDSGFYLCAWSEGLAGGGELFFGEGSRLTVL.

The rearrangement links TRBV5-6 to TRBJ2-4; the D gene is possibly TRBD2 (5 bases). The CDR3 sequence is 16 residues long. Trimming cost V 4 bases and J 0 bases, with 14 bases left between them. Germline loops: CDR1 SGHDT, CDR2 YYEEEE. CDR3 in DNA: TGTGCCAGCAGCCTGCTGGAGGACGGAGCCAAAAACATTCAGTACTTC. This sequence encodes CASSLLEDGAKNIQYF.

This sequence joins TRBV27 and TRBJ2-7; 8 positions agree with TRBD1. The CDR3 sequence is 15 residues long. Germline-derived CDR1 and CDR2 are MNHEY and SMNVEV (reference sequence). The trim removed 5 bases at V and 2 bases at J, leaving 8 bases unmatched. The CDR3 spells CASSRGQGPTYEQYF. As DNA, the CDR3 is TGTGCCAGCAGTAGAGGACAGGGACCTACCTACGAGCAGTACTTC.